The rows below give T cell receptor beta chains drawn from one sample of a study of CD4+ T cells in melanoma. Sequenced by immunoSEQ multiplex PCR; TCRdb stores in-frame clones only, minus some. Among around 10,000 clones, approximately 67% were seen once, and the ten largest hold 8% to 13%. The sample consisted of cells from a culture (not recorded whether cultured in vitro). The receptors were gathered from a human donor with melanoma. Both conserved end residues are part of each CDR3. D genes are given only for firm matches. Part of the rows lack a size; the others show once, few, many or a class for expanded clones.

cdr3_length,clone_size,v_call,j_call,d_call,cdr3_aa,cdr3_nt
15,NA,TRBV7-9,TRBJ1-1,NA,CASVGSIRVNTEAFF,TGTGCCAGCGTCGGCAGCATAAGGGTGAACACTGAAGCTTTCTTT
15,medium-sized,TRBV7-9,TRBJ1-1,TRBD1,CASSFSDRGPVEAFF,TGTGCCAGCAGCTTTTCCGACAGGGGGCCCGTTGAAGCTTTCTTT
13,few,TRBV7-3,TRBJ2-7,TRBD2,CASSLDGLAEQYF,TGTGCCAGCAGCTTAGATGGACTAGCTGAGCAGTACTTC
14,few,TRBV10-2,TRBJ1-2,NA,CASSEGGANYGYTF,TGCGCCAGCAGTGAAGGGGGAGCTAACTATGGCTACACCTTC
13,NA,TRBV2,TRBJ1-6,TRBD1,CASRTGESSPLHF,TGTGCCAGCAGAACAGGGGAGTCCTCACCCCTCCACTTT
16,NA,TRBV5-3,TRBJ2-7,TRBD2,CARSLVFSGDSYEQYF,TGTGCCAGAAGCTTGGTTTTCAGCGGGGACTCCTACGAGCAGTACTTC
17,NA,TRBV7-9,TRBJ2-5,TRBD2,CASSLATSGEPRETQYF,TGTGCCAGCAGCTTAGCGACCAGCGGGGAACCCCGTGAGACCCAGTACTTC
13,NA,TRBV2,TRBJ2-3,NA,CASNVARGDTQYF,TGTGCCAGCAATGTAGCTAGGGGAGATACGCAGTATTTT
13,NA,TRBV10-3,TRBJ2-5,NA,CATTNRQGETQYF,TGTGCCACAACTAACCGACAAGGAGAGACCCAGTACTTC
15,few,TRBV7-9,TRBJ1-3,NA,CASSLQDSSGNTIYF,TGTGCCAGCAGCTTACAGGACTCCTCTGGAAACACCATATATTTT
13,NA,TRBV11-3,TRBJ2-1,NA,CASSARGYNEQFF,TGTGCCAGCAGCGCCAGGGGCTACAATGAGCAGTTCTTC
16,few,TRBV7-6,TRBJ2-5,TRBD2,CASSSTTAGLAETQYF,TGTGCCAGCAGCTCAACCACCGCGGGACTAGCGGAGACCCAGTACTTC
19,medium-sized,TRBV7-6,TRBJ2-3,TRBD1,CASSSRRTGLFTSWDTQYF,TGTGCCAGCAGCTCTAGGCGGACAGGGCTATTCACAAGCTGGGATACGCAGTATTTT
14,NA,TRBV7-2,TRBJ2-2,NA,CASTFSVGGGELFF,TGTGCCAGCACCTTTTCTGTGGGGGGAGGGGAGCTGTTTTTT
14,few,TRBV18,TRBJ2-7,NA,CASSPQTGTYEQYF,TGTGCCAGCTCACCCCAAACAGGAACCTACGAGCAGTACTTC
14,NA,TRBV12-5,TRBJ2-7,NA,CASGRGTEGNEQYF,TGTGCTAGTGGCCGCGGGACAGAGGGCAACGAGCAGTACTTC
15,NA,TRBV7-9,TRBJ1-4,TRBD1,CASSSPGQSVGKLFF,TGTGCCAGCAGCTCTCCGGGACAGTCTGTTGGAAAACTGTTTTTT
14,NA,TRBV5-5,TRBJ2-7,NA,CASSHPGLPYEQYF,TGTGCCAGCAGCCACCCAGGGTTGCCTTACGAGCAGTACTTC
17,NA,TRBV5-4,TRBJ2-5,TRBD2,CASSAGKSGGAGETQYF,TGTGCCAGCAGCGCTGGTAAAAGCGGGGGGGCCGGGGAGACCCAGTACTTC
12,medium-sized,TRBV7-3,TRBJ1-1,NA,CASSNGGTEAFF,TGTGCCAGCAGCAATGGGGGCACTGAAGCTTTCTTT
15,NA,TRBV28,TRBJ2-1,TRBD2,CASSLIAGGNNEQFF,TGTGCCAGCAGTTTAATAGCGGGGGGGAACAATGAGCAGTTCTTC
12,NA,TRBV18,TRBJ2-7,NA,CASSLSLEEQYF,TGTGCCAGCTCGCTCTCCCTTGAAGAGCAGTACTTC
13,medium-sized,TRBV6-5,TRBJ1-1,NA,CASSYSEVTEAFF,TGTGCCAGCAGTTACTCGGAAGTCACTGAAGCTTTCTTT
14,few,TRBV5-1,TRBJ2-7,NA,CASRDEGGNYEQYF,TGCGCCAGCAGGGACGAGGGGGGGAACTACGAGCAGTACTTC
15,medium-sized,TRBV30,TRBJ2-3,NA,CASQPSGTSTDTQYF,TGTGCCTCCCAACCATCCGGGACATCCACAGATACGCAGTATTTT
14,NA,TRBV5-1,TRBJ2-4,NA,CASSLGTKSGIQYF,TGCGCCAGCAGCTTGGGGACAAAATCCGGGATTCAGTACTTC
15,NA,TRBV18,TRBJ2-5,TRBD2,CASSPPSGGGETQYF,TGTGCCAGCTCACCCCCTAGCGGGGGGGGAGAGACCCAGTACTTC
17,once,TRBV4-1,TRBJ2-2,TRBD2,CASSPVPSRGGTGELFF,TGCGCCAGCAGCCCAGTGCCCTCGCGGGGGGGCACCGGGGAGCTGTTTTTT
13,few,TRBV6-1,TRBJ1-2,NA,CASSLQDYYGYTF,TGTGCCAGCAGTTTACAGGATTACTATGGCTACACCTTC
14,NA,TRBV7-9,TRBJ2-1,NA,CASTQGGSYNEQFF,TGTGCCAGCACCCAGGGAGGCTCCTACAATGAGCAGTTCTTC
13,NA,TRBV19,TRBJ1-3,NA,CASSSSSGNTIYF,TGTGCCAGTAGTTCTTCAAGCGGAAACACCATATATTTT
15,few,TRBV2,TRBJ1-4,NA,CASNLLGGPTEKLFF,TGTGCCAGCAATCTGCTGGGGGGCCCGACGGAAAAACTGTTTTTT
19,NA,TRBV5-1,TRBJ2-1,TRBD1,CASSLDPRDRVSSYNEQFF,TGCGCCAGCAGCTTGGACCCCCGGGACAGGGTGAGCTCCTACAATGAGCAGTTCTTC
14,few,TRBV5-1,TRBJ1-2,NA,CASSWEGSGDGYTF,TGCGCCAGCAGCTGGGAAGGGTCGGGGGATGGCTACACCTTC
14,NA,TRBV7-8,TRBJ1-4,TRBD1,CASGRTGGTEKLFF,TGTGCCAGCGGCAGGACAGGGGGGACTGAAAAACTGTTTTTT
15,NA,TRBV6-1,TRBJ1-6,TRBD1,CASSRGGTGGPPLHF,TGTGCCAGCAGTCGGGGGGGGACAGGGGGCCCACCCCTCCACTTT
14,NA,TRBV2,TRBJ2-1,TRBD2,CASSAVGGGNEQFF,TGTGCCAGCAGTGCAGTTGGGGGGGGAAATGAGCAGTTCTTC
12,few,TRBV5-8,TRBJ1-3,NA,CASSLRGATIYF,TGTGCCAGCAGCTTGCGGGGGGCCACCATATATTTT
15,NA,TRBV5-1,TRBJ1-6,NA,CASSFGGGQTSPLHF,TGCGCCAGCAGCTTCGGGGGTGGACAGACTTCACCCCTCCACTTT
19,NA,TRBV7-8,TRBJ1-5,TRBD1,CASSPGGDRLLNRNQPQHF,TGTGCCAGCAGCCCGGGGGGGGACAGGCTTTTAAATCGCAATCAGCCCCAGCATTTT
13,NA,TRBV19,TRBJ2-7,TRBD2,CASKAGGTYEQYF,TGTGCCAGTAAGGCGGGGGGCACCTACGAGCAGTACTTC
17,NA,TRBV5-1,TRBJ2-1,TRBD2,CASSLQTSGGAAYEQFF,TGCGCCAGCAGCTTGCAAACTAGCGGGGGGGCTGCTTATGAGCAGTTCTTC
14,NA,TRBV9,TRBJ1-5,NA,CASSVDSGPQPQHF,TGTGCCAGCAGCGTAGATTCAGGGCCCCAGCCCCAGCATTTT
16,NA,TRBV4-1,TRBJ2-2,TRBD1,CASSSPDRGNTGELFF,TGCGCCAGCAGCTCGCCGGACAGGGGGAACACCGGGGAGCTGTTTTTT